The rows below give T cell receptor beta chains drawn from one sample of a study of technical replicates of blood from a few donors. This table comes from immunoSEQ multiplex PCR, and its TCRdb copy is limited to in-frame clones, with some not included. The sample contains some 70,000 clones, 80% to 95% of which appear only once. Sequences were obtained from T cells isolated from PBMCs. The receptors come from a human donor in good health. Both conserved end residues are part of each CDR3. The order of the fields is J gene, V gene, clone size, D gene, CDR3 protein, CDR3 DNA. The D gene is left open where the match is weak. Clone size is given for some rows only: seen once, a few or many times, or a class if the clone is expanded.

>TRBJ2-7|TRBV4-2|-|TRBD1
CASSQEGQIFSYEQYF
TGTGCCAGCAGCCAAGAGGGACAGATCTTCTCCTACGAGCAGTACTTC
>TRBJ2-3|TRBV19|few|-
CASSIKGVSTDTQYF
TGTGCCAGTAGTATTAAGGGGGTGAGCACAGATACGCAGTATTTT
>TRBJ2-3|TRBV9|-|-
CASSVAGTDTQYF
TGTGCCAGCAGCGTAGCCGGGACAGATACGCAGTATTTT
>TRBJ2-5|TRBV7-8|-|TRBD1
CASSLARGQPQETQYF
TGTGCCAGCAGCTTAGCGAGGGGGCAGCCCCAAGAGACCCAGTACTTC
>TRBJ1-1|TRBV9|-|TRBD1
CASSTSGTGGTEAFF
TGTGCCAGCAGCACATCCGGGACAGGGGGAACTGAAGCTTTCTTT
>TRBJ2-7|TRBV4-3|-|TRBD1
CASSLRTGLYEQYF
TGCGCCAGCAGCCTACGGACAGGGCTCTACGAGCAGTACTTC
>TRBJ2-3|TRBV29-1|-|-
CSYRLAGPDTQYF
TGCAGCTACCGGCTAGCTGGTCCAGATACGCAGTATTTT
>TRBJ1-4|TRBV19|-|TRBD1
CAPRRTEGAMDEKLFF
TGTGCCCCTAGGAGGACAGAGGGGGCTATGGATGAAAAACTGTTTTTT
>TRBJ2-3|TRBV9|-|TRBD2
CASSAGTSDFGDTDTQYF
TGTGCCAGCAGCGCCGGGACTAGTGATTTTGGCGACACAGATACGCAGTATTTT
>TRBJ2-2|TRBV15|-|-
CATSIRGSGELFF
TGTGCCACCAGCATAAGGGGCTCCGGGGAGCTGTTTTTT
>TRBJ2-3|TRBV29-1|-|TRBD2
CSTLEGLAGSDTQYF
TGCAGCACATTAGAGGGACTAGCGGGGTCAGATACGCAGTATTTT
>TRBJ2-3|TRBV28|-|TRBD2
CASSLWALWETSGSSEDTQYF
TGTGCCAGCAGTTTATGGGCCTTATGGGAAACTAGCGGGAGTTCGGAAGATACGCAGTATTTT
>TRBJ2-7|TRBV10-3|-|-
CAIKETGAYEQYF
TGTGCCATCAAAGAGACAGGAGCCTACGAGCAGTACTTC
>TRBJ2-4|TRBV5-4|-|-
CASSQHLAKNIQYF
TGTGCCAGCAGCCAACACCTAGCCAAAAACATTCAGTACTTC
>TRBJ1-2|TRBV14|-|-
CASSQEAEPDGYTF
TGTGCCAGCAGCCAAGAAGCCGAGCCTGATGGCTACACCTTC
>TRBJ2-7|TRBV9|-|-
CASSAPGERNSYEQYF
TGTGCCAGCAGCGCCCCCGGGGAGCGCAACTCCTACGAGCAGTACTTC
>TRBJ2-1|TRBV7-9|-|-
CASTVRYNEQFF
TGTGCCAGCACCGTCAGGTACAATGAGCAGTTCTTC
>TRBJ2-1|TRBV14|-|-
CASSQEWRMSNEQFF
TGTGCCAGCAGCCAAGAGTGGAGGATGAGCAATGAGCAGTTCTTC
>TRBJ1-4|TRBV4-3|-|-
CASSQAVAIEKLFF
TGCGCCAGCAGCCAAGCCGTGGCCATAGAAAAACTGTTTTTT
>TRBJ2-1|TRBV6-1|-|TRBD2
CASSDQAGVSLKFF
TGTGCCAGCAGTGATCAGGCGGGAGTTTCGTTGAAGTTCTTC
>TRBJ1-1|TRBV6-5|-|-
CASSYSPGNLHEAFF
TGTGCCAGCAGTTACTCGCCAGGGAATCTCCACGAAGCTTTCTTT
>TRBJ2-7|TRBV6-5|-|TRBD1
CASARDRVSYEQYF
TGTGCCAGTGCCCGGGACAGGGTCTCCTACGAGCAGTACTTC